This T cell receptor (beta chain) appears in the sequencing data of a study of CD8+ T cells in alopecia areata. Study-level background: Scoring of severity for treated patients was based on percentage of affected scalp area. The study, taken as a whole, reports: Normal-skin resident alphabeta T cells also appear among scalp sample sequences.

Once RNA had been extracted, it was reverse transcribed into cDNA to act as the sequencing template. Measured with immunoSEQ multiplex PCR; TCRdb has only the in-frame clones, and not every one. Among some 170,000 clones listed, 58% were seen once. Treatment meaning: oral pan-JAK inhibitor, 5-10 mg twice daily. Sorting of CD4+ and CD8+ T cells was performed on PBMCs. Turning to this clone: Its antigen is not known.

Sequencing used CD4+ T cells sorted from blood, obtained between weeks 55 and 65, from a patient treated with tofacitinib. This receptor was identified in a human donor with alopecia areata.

The CDR3 DNA reads as TGTGCCAGCAGCCTTGGACCGGCGGGTCAGCCCCAGCATTTT. The encoded protein is CASSLGPAGQPQHF. The chain recombines TRBV7-9 with TRBJ1-5; D uncertain. The CDR3 is made up of 14 amino acids. Germline CDR1 reads SEHNR; CDR2 reads FQNEAQ (reference sequence). Trimming cost V 5 bases and J 6 bases, with 14 bases left between them.